The 20 T cell receptor beta chains below all came from one sample that was sequenced in a study of cytomegalovirus exposure and HLA in healthy donors. Researchers ran the PCR with 60 Vbeta and 13 Jbeta primers. Produced via immunoSEQ multiplex PCR; TCRdb's table is partial and in-frame only. The sample lists around 100,000 clones, 60% to 85% occurring once. The sequenced sample consisted of PBMCs. Source of these receptors: a woman aged 40 to 50 in good health and CMV-seropositive.

This CDR3 is CASSQMTAYNEQFF. The CDR3 nucleotides read TGCGCCAGCAGCCAGATGACAGCCTACAATGAGCAGTTCTTC. The gene calls are TRBV4-3 and TRBJ2-1; D is perhaps TRBD1 (5 bases). V was trimmed by 3 bases and J by 2 bases, leaving 8 bases between them. Germline V gene data show CDR1 as LGHNA and CDR2 as YSLEER. CDR3 size: 14 residues.

The chain uses TRBV5-1 and TRBJ2-7, with 9 nucleotides matching TRBD1. After removal of 4 bases from V and 12 bases from J, the junction contained 14 bases not matched to a gene. Germline V gives CDR1 SGHRS, CDR2 YFSETQ. The CDR3 loop spans 14 amino acids. The CDR3 DNA follows: TGCGCCAGCAGCGGGGGACAGGGCGGGAGTTCTCCGTACTTC. It translates to CASSGGQGGSSPYF.

The chain uses TRBV28 and TRBJ2-7; D is possibly TRBD1 (5 bases). Germline values: CDR1 MDHEN, CDR2 SYDVKM. The CDR3 totals 14 residues. The V gene lost 7 bases and the J gene lost 5 bases, with 18 bases spanning the gap. DNA for the CDR3: TGTGCCAGCATGGCCCCCAGGGTTCCTAACGAGCAGTACTTC. It encodes CASMAPRVPNEQYF.

The V and J genes are TRBV9 and TRBJ2-3; the D is unclear. Trimming removed 0 bases from V and 2 bases from J, with 10 bases in between. The CDR3 sequence is 15 residues long. The germline V gene has CDR1 SGDLS and CDR2 YYNGEE. The CDR3 reads CASSVAVDPTDTQYF. CDR3 bases: TGTGCCAGCAGCGTAGCTGTAGATCCCACAGATACGCAGTATTTT.

The V and J genes are TRBV25-1 and TRBJ1-1; TRBD1 might be the D (6 bases). Germline assignment: CDR1 MGHDK and CDR2 SYGVNS. V was pared by 2 bases and J by 1 base, with 11 bases between. This CDR3 comprises 15 residues. This CDR3 is CASSEEGGGNTEAFF. The DNA of the CDR3 is TGTGCCAGCAGTGAAGAAGGGGGGGGGAACACTGAAGCTTTCTTT. Looking up the rest from reference TRBV25-1 and TRBJ1-1 gives the full variable domain: EADIYQTPRYLVIGTGKKITLECSQTMGHDKMYWYQQDPGMELHLIHYSYGVNSTEKGDLSSESTVSRIRTEHFPLTLESARPSHTSQYLCASSEEGGGNTEAFFGQGTRLTVV.

This chain joins TRBV10-3 and TRBJ2-2; possible D gene TRBD2, 5 bases. CDR3 length: 14 amino acids. V dropped 6 bases and J dropped 7 bases, with 15 bases sitting between them. CDR1 is ENHRY, CDR2 SYGVKD, per germline. The CDR3 loop is CAIRSFGSDGELFF. CDR3 nucleotide sequence: TGTGCCATCAGATCCTTTGGGAGCGACGGGGAGCTGTTTTTT.

The rearrangement links TRBV7-2 to TRBJ1-5; 8 bases map to TRBD1. The trim removed 4 bases at V and 4 bases at J, leaving 6 bases unmatched. This CDR3 has 15 amino acids. The germline V gene encodes CDR1 SGHTA and CDR2 FQGNSA. Here the CDR3 reads CASSYDRGGNQPQHF. For the CDR3, the DNA is TGTGCCAGCAGCTACGACAGGGGAGGAAATCAGCCCCAGCATTTT.

This chain joins TRBV28 and TRBJ1-4; a possible D gene is TRBD1 (5 bases). CDR1 is MDHEN, CDR2 SYDVKM, per germline. The CDR3 consists of 14 residues. V was shortened by 5 bases and J by 5 bases, with 12 bases between the two germline ends. DNA of the CDR3: TGTGCCAGCAGTCCAGGGAATCAGAATGAAAAACTGTTTTTT. It specifies CASSPGNQNEKLFF. Full variable domain (missing parts from reference TRBV28 and TRBJ1-4): DVKVTQSSRYLVKRTGEKVFLECVQDMDHENMFWYRQDPGLGLRLIYFSYDVKMKEKGDIPEGYSVSREKKERFSLILESASTNQTSMYLCASSPGNQNEKLFFGSGTQLSVL.

The V gene is TRBV6-5, the J gene TRBJ2-7; 9 nucleotides match TRBD2. Germline CDR1 is MNHEY and CDR2 is SVGAGI. The CDR3 runs to 13 residues. Germline trimming cut 2 bases from V and 9 bases from J; bases unmatched to any gene: 5. In DNA, the CDR3 is TGTGCCAGCAGTTACAGAGGGACTAGCAGGCAGTACTTC. It translates to CASSYRGTSRQYF.

CDR3 bases: TGTGCCAGCAGCGGTGGCCGGGGGTACTCCTACGAGCAGTACTTC. This codes for CASSGGRGYSYEQYF. This chain joins TRBV5-8 and TRBJ2-5; the D gene is possibly TRBD2 (6 bases). The J call may be mistaken, given a closer DNA end match to TRBJ2-7. The CDR3 is 15 amino acids. Per germline, CDR1 SGHTS and CDR2 YDEGEE.

The CDR3 protein is CASSPDFHEQYF. The DNA of the CDR3 is TGTGCCAGCAGCCCGGACTTCCACGAGCAGTACTTC. This chain links TRBV11-2 with TRBJ2-7, with D possibly matching TRBD2 (5 bases). The germline gives CDR1 SGHAT, CDR2 FQNNGV. This CDR3 has 12 amino acids. V was trimmed by 5 bases and J by 5 bases, leaving 10 bases between them.

CDR3 sequence: CASIGGGRRTYEQYF. The CDR3 bases are TGTGCCAGCATCGGCGGGGGGCGGCGGACCTACGAGCAGTACTTC. This chain joins TRBV7-9 and TRBJ2-7, with 8 bases fitting TRBD2. The CDR3 is 15 amino acids. The V and J ends lost 7 bases and 2 bases, in that order; junction bases with no gene match: 10. Germline CDR1 is SEHNR and CDR2 is FQNEAQ (reference sequence).

As concerns this clone: The sample has other DNA sequences that encode this CDR3 too. V usage is TRBV7-2 and J usage is TRBJ2-5; the D is unclear. Trimming removed 5 bases from V and 1 base from J, with 2 bases in between. CDR1 and CDR2 from the germline V gene are SGHTA and FQGNSA. The CDR3 runs 11 residues. CDR3 loop: CASSLQETQYF. The DNA for the CDR3 is TGTGCCAGCAGCCTCCAAGAGACCCAGTACTTC. The complete variable domain, with remaining parts taken from reference TRBV7-2 and TRBJ2-5, reads GAGVSQSPSNKVTEKGKDVELRCDPISGHTALYWYRQSLGQGLEFLIYFQGNSAPDKSGLPSDRFSAERTGGSVSTLTIQRTQQEDSAVYLCASSLQETQYFGPGTRLLVL.

V usage is TRBV27 and J usage is TRBJ2-7; D is unclear. Germline CDR1 is MNHEY and CDR2 is SMNVEV (reference sequence). Trimming left V 6 bases short and J 4 bases short, with 7 bases between. The CDR3 contains 11 residues. The CDR3 protein is CASSLGYEQYF. As DNA, the CDR3 is TGTGCCAGCAGCCTAGGATACGAGCAGTACTTC.

This rearrangement joins TRBV4-3 to TRBJ2-3; D ambiguous. The V gene lost 0 bases and the J gene lost 2 bases, with 12 bases spanning the gap. Germline V CDR1 and CDR2: LGHNA, YSLEER. The CDR3 loop spans 16 amino acids. CDR3 protein: CASSQEVVGYTDTQYF. In DNA, the CDR3 is TGCGCCAGCAGCCAAGAGGTGGTGGGCTACACAGATACGCAGTATTTT.

This clone has a handful of counts. The chain employs TRBV7-3 and TRBJ1-5, with no clear D. V lost 5 bases, J lost 5 bases, and 10 bases lay in between. This CDR3 is built from 13 residues. Germline CDR1 and CDR2: SGHTA and FQGTGA. The CDR3 DNA is TGTGCCAGCAGCCTAGAGGTGGATCAGCCCCAGCATTTT. Amino acid sequence: CASSLEVDQPQHF.

The V call is TRBV10-3, the J call TRBJ2-3, with 14 bases lining up with TRBD2. CDR1 and CDR2 (germline): ENHRY, SYGVKD. The CDR3 is made up of 16 amino acids. The J segment lost 5 bases and the V segment lost 5 bases, leaving 6 bases of the junction unmatched. The CDR3 is CAISQGLAGGGDTQYF. The CDR3 DNA reads as TGTGCCATCAGTCAAGGACTAGCGGGAGGCGGAGATACGCAGTATTTT.

The V and J genes are TRBV15 and TRBJ1-1, with 8 bases fitting TRBD1. The J segment lost 0 bases and the V segment lost 2 bases, leaving 8 bases of the junction unmatched. The V gene's germline CDR1 is LNHNV and CDR2 YYDKDF (reference sequence). The length of the CDR3 is 17 residues. The CDR3 DNA sequence: TGTGCCACCAGCAGACCTTCAGGGGGCTCCCTGAACACTGAAGCTTTCTTT. Its protein is CATSRPSGGSLNTEAFF. The whole variable domain, filled in from reference TRBV15 and TRBJ1-1, reads DAMVIQNPRYQVTQFGKPVTLSCSQTLNHNVMYWYQQKSSQAPKLLFHYYDKDFNNEADTPDNFQSRRPNTSFCFLDIRSPGLGDTAMYLCATSRPSGGSLNTEAFFGQGTRLTVV.

The rearrangement links TRBV28 to TRBJ2-3; 8 bases map to TRBD2. V lost 8 bases to trimming and J lost 2 bases; unmatched junction nucleotides: 9. Germline lookup yields CDR1 MDHEN and CDR2 SYDVKM. CDR3 length equals 15 residues. CDR3 nucleotides: TGTGCCAGCCAGATAGCGGGGAAGCACACAGATACGCAGTATTTT. Translating it yields CASQIAGKHTDTQYF.

The chain joins TRBV19 to TRBJ1-4; 9 nucleotides line up with TRBD1. The CDR3 extends over 16 amino acids. J was trimmed by 8 bases and V by 5 bases; bases with no gene match: 12. The V gene's germline CDR1 is LNHDA and CDR2 SQIVND (reference sequence). CDR3 protein: CASSHQGQGGTEKLFF. The DNA for the CDR3 is TGTGCCAGTAGTCACCAGGGACAGGGAGGGACCGAAAAACTGTTTTTT.